This TCR beta chain is drawn from a study of T cells expressing NK-cell markers. Across the whole study: The sequencing cohort of eight donors included seven HCMV-seropositive individuals and one seronegative individual. Overall study findings and caveats: The study found these clonotypes also leading the CD3+CD56-NKG2C+ fraction in a few donors. The dominant NKG2C+ clonotypes represented about 1.0-7.0% of CD8+ T cells in five or six donors.

The CDR3 runs to 13 residues. The V gene's germline CDR1 is DFQATT and CDR2 SNEGSKA (reference sequence). After re-calling the 5' RACE reads, TCRdb lists one entry per CDR3 protein, DNA absent. This listing includes 300,000 to 500,000 distinct CDR3 sequences. Comment on this clonotype: The antigen is not known.

The V call is TRBV20-1, the J call TRBJ1-4. The sample taken for sequencing was blood T cells: a sorted CD56 or NKG2C T cell subset, CD4+ or CD8+ T cells, or bulk PBMC T cells (not recorded which). The TCR sequence derives from a woman in her 50s in good health. Here the CDR3 reads CSASKSGGEKLFF.